Presented here are 8 T cell receptor beta chains from one specimen sequenced in a study of blood T cell repertoires in COVID-19. Profiled with immunoSEQ multiplex PCR; TCRdb holds only in-frame clones, not every one. The table lists some 140,000 clones, 75% to 90% of them singletons. The sample consisted of peripheral blood. These receptors came from a woman in her forties or fifties who had recovered from COVID-19.

This clone was detected once. V gene TRBV19 combines with J gene TRBJ1-2; possibly TRBD1 for D (6 bases). Trimming removed 3 bases at V and 2 bases at J, with 10 bases between. This CDR3 contains 14 residues. CDR1 and CDR2 (germline): LNHDA, SQIVND (reference sequence). This CDR3 is CASSISGGNYGYTF. CDR3 sequence (DNA): TGTGCCAGTAGTATTTCGGGGGGCAACTATGGCTACACCTTC.

This chain links TRBV3-1 (or the pseudogene TRBV3-2) with TRBJ2-7; D is perhaps TRBD1 (6 bases). CDR1 is LGHDT, CDR2 YNNKEL, per germline (reference sequence). The V and J ends lost 0 bases and 2 bases respectively, with 17 bases between them. This CDR3 has 17 residues. CDR3 in DNA: TGTGCCAGCAGCCAAGATGGTAGGACAGTCGACACCTACGAGCAGTACTTC. This gives the protein CASSQDGRTVDTYEQYF.

The V gene is TRBV19, the J gene TRBJ1-2; TRBD1 might be the D (6 bases). Germline CDR1 is LNHDA and CDR2 is SQIVND (reference sequence). This CDR3 has 14 residues. With 7 bases removed from V and 7 bases from J, the gap between germline ends came to 19 bases. The CDR3 sequence is CASTPAGGLIGYTF. For the CDR3, the DNA is TGTGCCAGTACCCCGGCGGGGGGCCTTATTGGCTACACCTTC. The whole variable domain, remainder taken from reference TRBV19 and TRBJ1-2, is DGGITQSPKYLFRKEGQNVTLSCEQNLNHDAMYWYRQDPGQGLRLIYYSQIVNDFQKGDIAEGYSVSREKKESFPLTVTSAQKNPTAFYLCASTPAGGLIGYTFGSGTRLTVV.

V and J are TRBV27 and TRBJ2-7, with D possibly matching TRBD1 (5 bases). Germline CDR1 MNHEY, CDR2 SMNVEV (reference sequence). Between the trimmed V and J ends, which lost 0 bases and 0 bases, there was a span of 12 bases. The length of the CDR3 is 16 residues. CDR3 DNA: TGTGCCAGCAGTTTATCACAGGCTGCCCCCTCCTACGAGCAGTACTTC. Translated, it gives CASSLSQAAPSYEQYF.

The chain couples TRBV7-9 to TRBJ1-3; TRBD1 aligns across 7 bases. Germline V lookup: CDR1 SEHNR, CDR2 FQNEAQ (reference sequence). Losses at the gene ends were 4 bases for V and 1 base for J; bases not matched to a gene: 10. The CDR3 spans 17 residues. The CDR3 DNA reads as TGTGCCAGCAGCTCGCTCTTACAGGGGCAGTCTGGAAACACCATATATTTT. This encodes CASSSLLQGQSGNTIYF. Drawing the rest from reference TRBV7-9 and TRBJ1-3, the complete variable domain is DTGVSQNPRHKITKRGQNVTFRCDPISEHNRLYWYRQTLGQGPEFLTYFQNEAQLEKSRLLSDRFSAERPKGSFSTLEIQRTEQGDSAMYLCASSSLLQGQSGNTIYFGEGSWLTVV.

The J gene is TRBJ1-2, the V gene TRBV19; D ambiguous. The CDR3 totals 15 residues. Trimming stripped 5 bases from V and 8 bases from J, with 21 bases between. Germline CDR1 reads LNHDA; CDR2 reads SQIVND (reference sequence). The CDR3 bases are TGTGCCAGTAGTTCCTCCTGGGCCGTGCCGCCGGGCTACACCTTC. As protein: CASSSSWAVPPGYTF.

This chain connects TRBV19 to TRBJ2-7; tentative D call: TRBD2 (7 bases). Germline CDR1 reads LNHDA; CDR2 reads SQIVND (reference sequence). The CDR3 length is 14 residues. Trimming cost V 5 bases and J 9 bases, with 20 bases left between them. CDR3 bases: TGTGCCAGTAGTCCGAGGGGGAGGGAGACTGGGCAGTACTTC. This translates into CASSPRGRETGQYF.

The rearrangement links TRBV7-3 to TRBJ2-6; 9 bases align to TRBD1. Germline CDR1 and CDR2: SGHTA and FQGTGA. V trimming: 2 bases; J trimming: 1 base; junction bases outside the gene matches: 6. This CDR3 has 18 residues. The CDR3 reads CASSLSGTGISGANVLTF. The CDR3 DNA reads TGTGCCAGCAGCTTATCCGGGACAGGGATTTCTGGGGCCAACGTCCTGACTTTC.